One and the same sample provided the 4 T cell receptor beta chains below, sequenced in a study of blood T cell repertoires in COVID-19. Sequencing was performed with immunoSEQ multiplex PCR; in TCRdb, only in-frame clones are kept and a portion is missing. In the table there are about 480,000 clones, approximately 90% of which are singletons. Source material: PBMCs or T cells enriched from blood (not recorded which). Every receptor here comes from a woman under 30 with acute COVID-19.

J is TRBJ2-2 and V is TRBV10-3; D gene ambiguous. The length of the CDR3 is 16 residues. The V end was cut by 4 bases, the J end by 2 bases, with 14 bases between. CDR1 is ENHRY and CDR2 is SYGVKD in the germline V gene. In DNA form, the CDR3 reads TGTGCCATCAGTGGTGGCCTCCCACCTAACACCGGGGAGCTGTTTTTT. Amino acids: CAISGGLPPNTGELFF.

The rearrangement joins TRBV5-1 to TRBJ2-6; a weak D match, TRBD2 (6 bases). This CDR3 has 16 residues. The V end lost 7 bases, the J end lost 0 bases, and 14 bases lay between the germline ends. CDR1 SGHRS and CDR2 YFSETQ come from the germline V gene. CDR3 nucleotide sequence: TGCGCCAGCCGGGACTCCCTGGTCTCTGGGGCCAACGTCCTGACTTTC. Amino acid sequence: CASRDSLVSGANVLTF. The variable domain in full, completed from reference TRBV5-1 and TRBJ2-6, reads KAGVTQTPRYLIKTRGQQVTLSCSPISGHRSVSWYQQTPGQGLQFLFEYFSETQRNKGNFPGRFSGRQFSNSRSEMNVSTLELGDSALYLCASRDSLVSGANVLTFGAGSRLTVL.

The V and J genes are TRBV6-2 or TRBV6-3 and TRBJ2-7; 7 positions match TRBD2. The CDR3 has 14 residues. CDR1 and CDR2 from the germline V gene are MNHEY and SVGEGT. V lost 6 bases, J lost 3 bases, and 8 bases stayed unmatched. CDR3 in DNA: TGTGCCAGCAGCATAGGACTAGGAGGCTACGAGCAGTACTTC. Amino acid sequence: CASSIGLGGYEQYF.

The chain employs TRBV7-2 and TRBJ1-2, with TRBD1 identical over 8 bases. The CDR3 has 15 residues. V lost 5 bases to trimming and J lost 4 bases; unmatched junction nucleotides: 9. Germline assignment: CDR1 SGHTA and CDR2 FQGNSA. The CDR3 region is CASSPHPGTGYGYTF. The CDR3 coding sequence is TGTGCCAGCAGCCCCCACCCTGGGACAGGCTATGGCTACACCTTC.